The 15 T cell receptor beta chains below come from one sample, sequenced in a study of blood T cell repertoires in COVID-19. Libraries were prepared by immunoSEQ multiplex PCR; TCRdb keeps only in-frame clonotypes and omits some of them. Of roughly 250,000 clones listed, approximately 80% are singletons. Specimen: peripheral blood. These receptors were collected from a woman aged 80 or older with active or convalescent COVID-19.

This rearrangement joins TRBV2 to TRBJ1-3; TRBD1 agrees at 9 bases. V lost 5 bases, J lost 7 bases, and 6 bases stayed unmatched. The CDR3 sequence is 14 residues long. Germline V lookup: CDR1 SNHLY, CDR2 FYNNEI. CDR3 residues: CASSPGTGTNTIYF. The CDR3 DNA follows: TGTGCCAGCAGTCCCGGGACAGGGACTAACACCATATATTTT.

CDR3 amino acids: CASSYDRRNQPQHF. In DNA form, the CDR3 reads TGTGCCAGCAGTTACGACAGGCGGAATCAGCCCCAGCATTTT. The genes are TRBV6-5 and TRBJ1-5, with D perhaps TRBD1 (6 bases). V lost 2 bases and J lost 4, with 9 bases in between. CDR1 and CDR2 (germline): MNHEY, SVGAGI. This CDR3 comprises 14 residues.

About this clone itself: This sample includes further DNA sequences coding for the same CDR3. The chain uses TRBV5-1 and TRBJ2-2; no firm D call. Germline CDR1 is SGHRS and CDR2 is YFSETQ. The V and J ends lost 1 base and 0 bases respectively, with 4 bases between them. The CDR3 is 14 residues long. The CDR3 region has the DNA TGCGCCAGCAGCTTGTCAGCGAACACCGGGGAGCTGTTTTTT. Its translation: CASSLSANTGELFF.

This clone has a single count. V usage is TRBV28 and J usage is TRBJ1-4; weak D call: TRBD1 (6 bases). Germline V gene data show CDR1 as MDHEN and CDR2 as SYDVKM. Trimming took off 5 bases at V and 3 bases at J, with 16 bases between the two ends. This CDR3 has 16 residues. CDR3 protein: CASSLPGGGPNEKLFF. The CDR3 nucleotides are TGTGCCAGCAGTCTTCCCGGGGGGGGCCCTAATGAAAAACTGTTTTTT.

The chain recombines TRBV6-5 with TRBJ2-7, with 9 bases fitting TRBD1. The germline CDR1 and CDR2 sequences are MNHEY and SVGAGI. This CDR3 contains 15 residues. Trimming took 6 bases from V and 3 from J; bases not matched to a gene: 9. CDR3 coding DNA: TGTGCCAGCAGACGGGGAGGACAGGGGTTCTACGAGCAGTACTTC. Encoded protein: CASRRGGQGFYEQYF.

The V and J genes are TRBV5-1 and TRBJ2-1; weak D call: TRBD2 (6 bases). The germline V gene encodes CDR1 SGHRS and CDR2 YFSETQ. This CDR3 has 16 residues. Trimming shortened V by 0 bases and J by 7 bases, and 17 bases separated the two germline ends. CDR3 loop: CASSLESSALGNEQFF. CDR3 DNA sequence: TGCGCCAGCAGCTTGGAATCTAGCGCCTTGGGGAATGAGCAGTTCTTC.

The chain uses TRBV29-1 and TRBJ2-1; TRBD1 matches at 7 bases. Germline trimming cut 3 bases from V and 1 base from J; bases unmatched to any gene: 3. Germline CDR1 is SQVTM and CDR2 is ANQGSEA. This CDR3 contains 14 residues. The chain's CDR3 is CSVEGTESYNEQFF. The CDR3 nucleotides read TGCAGCGTTGAGGGGACAGAATCCTACAATGAGCAGTTCTTC.

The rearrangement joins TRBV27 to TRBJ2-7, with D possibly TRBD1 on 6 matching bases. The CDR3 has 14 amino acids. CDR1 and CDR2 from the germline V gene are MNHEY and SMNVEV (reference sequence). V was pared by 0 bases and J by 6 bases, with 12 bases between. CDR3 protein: CASSLSPQGSEQYF. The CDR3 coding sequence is TGTGCCAGCAGTTTATCGCCTCAGGGGTCCGAGCAGTACTTC.

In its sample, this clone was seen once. The CDR3 is CASSRDRGYEQYF. DNA of the CDR3: TGTGCCAGCAGCCGGGACAGGGGCTACGAGCAGTACTTC. The chain combines TRBV6-6 with TRBJ2-7; 10 nucleotides align to TRBD1. From germline, CDR1 is MNHNY and CDR2 SVGAGI (reference sequence). The CDR3 loop spans 13 amino acids. With 6 bases clipped from V and 3 bases from J, the junction kept 2 bases outside the gene matches.

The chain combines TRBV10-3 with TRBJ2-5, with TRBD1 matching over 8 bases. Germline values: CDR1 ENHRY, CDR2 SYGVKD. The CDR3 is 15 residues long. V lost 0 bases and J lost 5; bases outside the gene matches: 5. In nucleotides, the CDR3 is TGTGCCATCAGTGAGTCGACAGGGGTGGCGGAGACCCAGTACTTC. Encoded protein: CAISESTGVAETQYF.

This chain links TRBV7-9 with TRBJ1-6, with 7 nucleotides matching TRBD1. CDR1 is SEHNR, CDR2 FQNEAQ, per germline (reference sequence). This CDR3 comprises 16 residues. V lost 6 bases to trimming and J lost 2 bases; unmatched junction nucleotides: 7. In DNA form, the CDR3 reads TGTGCCAGCAGACAATTGGGACAGACCTATAATTCACCCCTCCACTTT. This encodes CASRQLGQTYNSPLHF.

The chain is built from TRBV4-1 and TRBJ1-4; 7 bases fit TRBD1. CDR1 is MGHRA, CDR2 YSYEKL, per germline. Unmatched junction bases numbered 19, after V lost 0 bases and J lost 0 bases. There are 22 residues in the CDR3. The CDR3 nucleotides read TGCGCCAGCAGCCAAGATCCCCTCCACAGGGGCCTATTCGATGCAACTAATGAAAAACTGTTTTTT. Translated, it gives CASSQDPLHRGLFDATNEKLFF.

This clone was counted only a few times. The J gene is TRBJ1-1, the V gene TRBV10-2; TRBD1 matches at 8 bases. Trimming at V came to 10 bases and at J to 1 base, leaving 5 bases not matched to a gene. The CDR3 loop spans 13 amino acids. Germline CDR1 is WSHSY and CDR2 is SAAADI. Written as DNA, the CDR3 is TGCGCCACCTCGACAGGGGCGAACACTGAAGCTTTCTTT. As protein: CATSTGANTEAFF.

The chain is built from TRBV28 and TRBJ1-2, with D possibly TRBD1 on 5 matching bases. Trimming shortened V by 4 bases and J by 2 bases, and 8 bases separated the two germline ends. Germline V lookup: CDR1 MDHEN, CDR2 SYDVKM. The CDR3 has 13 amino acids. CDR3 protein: CASSSQGNYGYTF. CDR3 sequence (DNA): TGTGCCAGCAGTTCCCAGGGAAACTATGGCTACACCTTC.

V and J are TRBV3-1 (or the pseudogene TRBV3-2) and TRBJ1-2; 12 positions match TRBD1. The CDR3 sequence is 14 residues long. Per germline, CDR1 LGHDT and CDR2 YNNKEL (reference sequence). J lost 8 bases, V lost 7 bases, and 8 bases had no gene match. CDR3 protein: CASNPGTGGFGYTF. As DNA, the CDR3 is TGTGCCAGCAACCCCGGGACAGGGGGCTTCGGCTACACCTTC.